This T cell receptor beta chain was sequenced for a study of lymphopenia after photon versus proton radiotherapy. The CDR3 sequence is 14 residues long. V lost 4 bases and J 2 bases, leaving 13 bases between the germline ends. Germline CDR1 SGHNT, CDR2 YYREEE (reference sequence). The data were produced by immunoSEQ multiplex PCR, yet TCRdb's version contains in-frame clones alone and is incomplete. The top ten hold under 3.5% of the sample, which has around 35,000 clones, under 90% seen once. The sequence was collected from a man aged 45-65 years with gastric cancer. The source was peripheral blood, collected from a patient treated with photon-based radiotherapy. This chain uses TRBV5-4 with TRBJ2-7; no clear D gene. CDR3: CASSRPPATYEQYF. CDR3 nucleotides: TGTGCCAGCAGCCGCCCTCCGGCGACCTACGAGCAGTACTTC.